The TCR beta chain described here comes from a study of blood T cell repertoires in COVID-19. Turning to the study itself: Samples came from the United States, Italy and Spain, spanning acute and convalescent COVID-19. Sample material is recorded as cDNA or gDNA derived from T cells, B-cell-depleted T cells, or PBMCs.

In the source study's methods: Nucleated cell number was recorded as an estimate derived from reference gene primer amplification. TCRdb's copy holds only in-frame clones and misses some; the assay was immunoSEQ multiplex PCR. D and trimming were read from the DNA, whereas the V and J calls and clone size are those reported in that table. The sample carries over 110,000 clones, about 86% recorded once. The V gene's germline CDR1 is SQVTM and CDR2 ANQGSEA. The CDR3 covers 13 residues. V was pared by 7 bases and J by 2 bases, with 14 bases between. This clone was recorded a few times. This chain links TRBV29-1 with TRBJ1-1, with unresolved D. Sequences were obtained from peripheral blood. The TCR originated in a human donor in a cohort sampled during active COVID-19. The CDR3 sequence is CSERRPSNTEAFF. CDR3 in DNA: TGCAGCGAAAGGAGGCCCTCTAACACTGAAGCTTTCTTT. Filled out from reference TRBV29-1 and TRBJ1-1, the complete variable domain reads SAVISQKPSRDICQRGTSLTIQCQVDSQVTMMFWYRQQPGQSLTLIATANQGSEATYESGFVIDKFPISRPNLTFSTLTVSNMSPEDSSIYLCSERRPSNTEAFFGQGTRLTVV.